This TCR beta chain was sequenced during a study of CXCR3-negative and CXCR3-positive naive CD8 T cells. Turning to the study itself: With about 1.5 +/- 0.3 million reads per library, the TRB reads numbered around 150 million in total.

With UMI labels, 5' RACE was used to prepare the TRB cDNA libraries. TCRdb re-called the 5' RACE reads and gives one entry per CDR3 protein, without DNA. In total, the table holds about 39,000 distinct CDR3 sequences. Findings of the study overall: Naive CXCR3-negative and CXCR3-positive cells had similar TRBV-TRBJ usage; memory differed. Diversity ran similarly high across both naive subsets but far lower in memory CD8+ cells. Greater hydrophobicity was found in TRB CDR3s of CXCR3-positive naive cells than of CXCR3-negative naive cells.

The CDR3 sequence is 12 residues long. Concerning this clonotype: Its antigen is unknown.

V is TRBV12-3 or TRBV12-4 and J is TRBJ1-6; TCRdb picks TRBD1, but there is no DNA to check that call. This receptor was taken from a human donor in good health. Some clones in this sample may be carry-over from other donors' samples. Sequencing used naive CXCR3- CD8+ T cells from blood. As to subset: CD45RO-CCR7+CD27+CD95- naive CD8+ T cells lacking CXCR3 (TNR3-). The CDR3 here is CASSPGTLPLHF.